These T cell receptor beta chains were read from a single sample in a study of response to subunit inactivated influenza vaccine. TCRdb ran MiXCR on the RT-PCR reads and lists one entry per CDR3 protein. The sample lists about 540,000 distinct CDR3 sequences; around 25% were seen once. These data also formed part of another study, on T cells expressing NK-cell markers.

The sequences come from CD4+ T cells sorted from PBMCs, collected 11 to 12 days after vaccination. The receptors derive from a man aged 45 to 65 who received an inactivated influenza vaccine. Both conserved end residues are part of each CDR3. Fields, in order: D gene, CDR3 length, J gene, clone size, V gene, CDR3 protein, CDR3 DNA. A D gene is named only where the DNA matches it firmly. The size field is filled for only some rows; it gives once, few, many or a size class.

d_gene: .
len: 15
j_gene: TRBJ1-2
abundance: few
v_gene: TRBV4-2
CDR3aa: CASSHQGTKDYGYTF
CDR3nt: TGTGCCAGCAGCCACCAGGGGACGAAGGACTATGGCTACACCTTC

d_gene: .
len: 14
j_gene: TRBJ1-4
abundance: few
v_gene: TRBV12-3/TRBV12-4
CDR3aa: CASSFGTREEKLFF
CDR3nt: TGTGCCAGCAGTTTCGGCACCCGGGAAGAAAAACTGTTTTTT

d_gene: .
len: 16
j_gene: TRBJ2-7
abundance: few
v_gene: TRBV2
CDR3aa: CASSRQAPRVPYEQYF
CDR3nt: TGTGCCAGCAGTCGTCAAGCACCCCGGGTACCATACGAGCAGTACTTC

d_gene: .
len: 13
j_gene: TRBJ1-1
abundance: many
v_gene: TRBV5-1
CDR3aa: CASSPDGNTEAFF
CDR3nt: TGTGCCAGCAGCCCTGACGGGAACACTGAAGCTTTCTTT

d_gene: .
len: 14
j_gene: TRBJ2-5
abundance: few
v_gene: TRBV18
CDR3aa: CASSRASLQETQYF
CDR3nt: TGTGCCAGCTCACGCGCCAGCCTTCAAGAGACCCAGTACTTC

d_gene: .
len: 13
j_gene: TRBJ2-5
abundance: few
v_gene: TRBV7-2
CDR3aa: CASSLRSGETQYF
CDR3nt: TGTGCCAGCAGCTTGAGAAGTGGAGAGACCCAGTACTTC

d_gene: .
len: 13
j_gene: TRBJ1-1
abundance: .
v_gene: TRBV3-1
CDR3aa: CASSRGGIAEAFF
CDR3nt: TGTGCCAGCAGCCGCGGGGGCATCGCTGAAGCTTTCTTT

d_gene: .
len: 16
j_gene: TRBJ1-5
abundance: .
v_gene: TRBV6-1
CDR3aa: CASSEARWDNDQPQHF
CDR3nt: TGTGCCAGCAGTGAAGCCCGCTGGGACAACGATCAGCCCCAGCATTTT

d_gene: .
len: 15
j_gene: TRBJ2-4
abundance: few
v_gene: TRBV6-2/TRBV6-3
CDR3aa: CASSLGTRMKNIQYF
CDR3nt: TGTGCCAGCAGCCTGGGGACCCGCATGAAAAACATTCAGTACTTC

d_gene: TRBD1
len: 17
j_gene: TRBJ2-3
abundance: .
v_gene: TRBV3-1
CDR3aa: CASSRGQGVIGTDTQYF
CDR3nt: TGTGCCAGCAGCCGTGGACAGGGTGTAATTGGCACAGATACGCAGTATTTT

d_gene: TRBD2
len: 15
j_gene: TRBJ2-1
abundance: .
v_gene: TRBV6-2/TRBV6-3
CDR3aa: CASSLSGRAWNEQFF
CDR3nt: TGTGCCAGCAGCCTTAGCGGGAGGGCCTGGAATGAGCAGTTCTTC